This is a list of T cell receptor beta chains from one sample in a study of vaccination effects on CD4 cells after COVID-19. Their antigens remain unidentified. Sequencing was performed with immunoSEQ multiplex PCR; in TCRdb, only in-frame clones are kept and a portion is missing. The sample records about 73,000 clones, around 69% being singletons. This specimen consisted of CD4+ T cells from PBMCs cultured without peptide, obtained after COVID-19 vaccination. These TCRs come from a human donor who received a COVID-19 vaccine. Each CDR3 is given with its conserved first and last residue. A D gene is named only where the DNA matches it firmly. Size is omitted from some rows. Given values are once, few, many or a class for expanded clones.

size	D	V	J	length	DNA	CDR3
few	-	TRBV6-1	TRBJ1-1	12	TGTGCCAGCAGCGAAAGACAGACTGAAGCTTTCTTT	CASSERQTEAFF
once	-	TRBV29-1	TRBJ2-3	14	TGCAGCGTTGTACGGGGGGCGGGAACAGATACGCAGTATTTT	CSVVRGAGTDTQYF
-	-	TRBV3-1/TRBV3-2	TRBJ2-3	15	TGTGCCAGCTCAAGCCAAGGGGTAGGGGGAGATACGCAGTATTTT	CASSSQGVGGDTQYF
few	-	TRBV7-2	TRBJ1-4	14	TGTGCCAGCAGTCTAATCGGGGCTAATGAAAAACTGTTTTTT	CASSLIGANEKLFF
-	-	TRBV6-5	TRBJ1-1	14	TGTGCCAGCAGCCTAGGACTGGTCTCACCTGAAGCTTTCTTT	CASSLGLVSPEAFF
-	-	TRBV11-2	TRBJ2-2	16	TGTGCCAGCACCTTCCTCCGGGGGCGCAGCACCGGGGAGCTGTTTTTT	CASTFLRGRSTGELFF
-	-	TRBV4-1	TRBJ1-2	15	TGCGCCAGCAGCCAAGATAAACAGGACAACTATGGCTACACCTTC	CASSQDKQDNYGYTF
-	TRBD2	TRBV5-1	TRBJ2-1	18	TGCGCCAGCAGCTTCCAGGGCTCCACGATGGGACTATACAATGAGCAGTTCTTC	CASSFQGSTMGLYNEQFF
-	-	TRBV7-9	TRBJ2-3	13	TGTGCCAGCAGCTTAGAGACCCGGGATACGCAGTATTTT	CASSLETRDTQYF
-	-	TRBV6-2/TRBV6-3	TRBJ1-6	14	TGTGCCAGCAGTTACTCGCCCCCCAATTCACCCCTCCACTTT	CASSYSPPNSPLHF
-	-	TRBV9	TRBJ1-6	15	TGTGCCAGCAGCCTCCAGACAGCGGACAATTCACCCCTCCACTTT	CASSLQTADNSPLHF
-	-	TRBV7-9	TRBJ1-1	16	TGTGCCAGCAGCTTAGGTTCGGAATTGGGAGAGGCTGAAGCTTTCTTT	CASSLGSELGEAEAFF
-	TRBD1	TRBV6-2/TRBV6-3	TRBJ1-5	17	TGTGCCAGCAGTCTCTACCGAGAGACAGGGAAGAACCAGCCCCAGCATTTT	CASSLYRETGKNQPQHF
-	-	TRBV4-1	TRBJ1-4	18	TGCGCCAGCAGCCAGATCCGGGACCGAGCTAAACCAAATGAAAAACTGTTTTTT	CASSQIRDRAKPNEKLFF
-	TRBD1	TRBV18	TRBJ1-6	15	TGTGCCAGCTCACTCAGGACAGGGCAGTATTCACCCCTCCACTTT	CASSLRTGQYSPLHF
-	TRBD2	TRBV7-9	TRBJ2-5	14	TGTGCCAGCAGCCCCGGGGGGGGTGCAGAGACCCAGTACTTC	CASSPGGGAETQYF
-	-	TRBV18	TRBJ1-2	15	TGTGCCAGCTCACCACCTAGGGATACGGGATATGGCTACACCTTC	CASSPPRDTGYGYTF
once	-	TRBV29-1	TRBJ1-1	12	TGCAGCGGGGCCGGAGGTGGGACTGAAGCTTTCTTT	CSGAGGGTEAFF
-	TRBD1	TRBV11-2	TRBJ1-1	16	TGTGCCAGCAGCACCCGACAGGGGGGTATGGGCACTGAAGCTTTCTTT	CASSTRQGGMGTEAFF
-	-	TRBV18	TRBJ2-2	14	TGTGCCAGCTCACCGGGGCAGAACACCGGGGAGCTGTTTTTT	CASSPGQNTGELFF
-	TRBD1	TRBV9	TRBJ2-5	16	TGTGCCAGCAGCGTATTCGACAGGGGGATACAAGAGACCCAGTACTTC	CASSVFDRGIQETQYF
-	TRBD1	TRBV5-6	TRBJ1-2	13	TGTGCCAGCAGCGGGGACAGCCACTATGGCTACACCTTC	CASSGDSHYGYTF
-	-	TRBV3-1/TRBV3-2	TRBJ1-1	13	TGTGCCAGCAGCCACCTACCCGGGAATGAAGCTTTCTTT	CASSHLPGNEAFF
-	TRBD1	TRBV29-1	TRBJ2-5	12	TGCAGCGTTGACGACAGGGTAGAGACCCAGTACTTC	CSVDDRVETQYF
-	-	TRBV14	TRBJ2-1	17	TGTGCCAGCAGCCAAGATGGGGTGAGTGGACCCTACAATGAGCAGTTCTTC	CASSQDGVSGPYNEQFF
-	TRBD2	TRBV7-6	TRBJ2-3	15	TGTGCCAGCAGCTTAGACGGGGGGGTCACAGATACGCAGTATTTT	CASSLDGGVTDTQYF
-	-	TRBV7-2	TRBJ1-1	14	TGTGCCAGCAGCTTAGGTGGACAGAACACTGAAGCTTTCTTT	CASSLGGQNTEAFF
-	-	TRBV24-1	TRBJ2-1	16	TGTGCCACCAGTGATTTGGGGGATAAATCGAGGGGTGAGCAGTTCTTC	CATSDLGDKSRGEQFF
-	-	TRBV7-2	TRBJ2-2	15	TGTGCCAGCAGCTTGTACGCGTCCTGGGCCGGGGAGCTGTTTTTT	CASSLYASWAGELFF
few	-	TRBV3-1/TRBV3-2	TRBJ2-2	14	TGTGCCAGCAGCCAACGGTGGAACACCGGGGAGCTGTTTTTT	CASSQRWNTGELFF
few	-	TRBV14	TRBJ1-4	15	TGTGCCAGCAGCCCTACATCGCACGCAAGCGAAAAACTGTTTTTT	CASSPTSHASEKLFF
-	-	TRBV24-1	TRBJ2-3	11	TGTGCCACCGGCAACCTGGGGGGGCAGTATTTT	CATGNLGGQYF
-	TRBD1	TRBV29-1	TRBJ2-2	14	TGCAGCGCTCGGGGGACAGGGAACACCGGGGAGCTGTTTTTT	CSARGTGNTGELFF
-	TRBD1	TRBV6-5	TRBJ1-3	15	TGTGCCAGCAGTTTGACAGGGAGCTCTGGAAACACCATATATTTT	CASSLTGSSGNTIYF
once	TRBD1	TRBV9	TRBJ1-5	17	TGTGCCAGCAGCGTAGGTGACCACAGGGGTGGCAATCAGCCCCAGCATTTT	CASSVGDHRGGNQPQHF
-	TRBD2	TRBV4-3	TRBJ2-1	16	TGCGCCAGCAGCAAATTTCTAGCGGGGGAATGGAATGAGCAGTTCTTC	CASSKFLAGEWNEQFF
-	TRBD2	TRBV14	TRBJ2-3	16	TGTGCCAGCAGCCAACTAGCGGGGGAACGCACAGATACGCAGTATTTT	CASSQLAGERTDTQYF
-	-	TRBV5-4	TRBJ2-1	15	TGTGCCAGCAGCTTGGCGGGGACCGGAATCAATGAGCAGTTCTTC	CASSLAGTGINEQFF
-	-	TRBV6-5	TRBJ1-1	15	TGTGCCAGCAGTTACGGGCAGCCGTGGGACACTGAAGCTTTCTTT	CASSYGQPWDTEAFF
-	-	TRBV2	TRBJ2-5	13	TGTGCCAGCAGTGAAGGGGTCGGAGAGACCCAGTACTTC	CASSEGVGETQYF
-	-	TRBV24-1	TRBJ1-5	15	TGTGCCACCAGTGATTCACAGGGATTACAGCAGCCCCAGCATTTT	CATSDSQGLQQPQHF
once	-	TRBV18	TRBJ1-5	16	TGTGCCAGCTCACCTTCAGGGATGGTGAGCAATCAGCCCCAGCATTTT	CASSPSGMVSNQPQHF
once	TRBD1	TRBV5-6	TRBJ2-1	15	TGTGCCAGCAGCTTACAGGGGGCGGGTCACAATGAGCAGTTCTTC	CASSLQGAGHNEQFF
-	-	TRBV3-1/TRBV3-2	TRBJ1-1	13	TGTGCCAGCAGCCAAGACTACGGGACTGAAGCTTTCTTT	CASSQDYGTEAFF
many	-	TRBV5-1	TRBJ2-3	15	TGCGCCAGCAGCTTGGTGGCAGGGGGGACAGATACGCAGTATTTT	CASSLVAGGTDTQYF
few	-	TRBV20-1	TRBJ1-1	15	TGCAGTGCTAGTCATCGGGCAGGGCCGAACACTGAAGCTTTCTTT	CSASHRAGPNTEAFF
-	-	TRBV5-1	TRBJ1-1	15	TGCGCCAGCAGCTTGGCGACAGATCCCCGAACTGAAGCTTTCTTT	CASSLATDPRTEAFF
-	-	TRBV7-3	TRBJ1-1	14	TGTGCCAGCAGCTCTACAGGCGTGAACACTGAAGCTTTCTTT	CASSSTGVNTEAFF
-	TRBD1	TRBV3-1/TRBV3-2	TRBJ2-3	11	TGTGCCAGCAGGAGACAGGGCACGCAGTATTTT	CASRRQGTQYF
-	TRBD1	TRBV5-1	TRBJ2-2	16	TGCGCCAGCAGGTGGACAGGGGGCGTAGGCACCGGGGAGCTGTTTTTT	CASRWTGGVGTGELFF
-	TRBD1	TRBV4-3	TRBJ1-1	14	TGCGCCAGCACCTCACAGGGGGCTGACACTGAAGCTTTCTTT	CASTSQGADTEAFF
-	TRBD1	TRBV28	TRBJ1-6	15	TGTGCCAGCCATTCTTCCGGGACAGGACTGTCACCCCTCCACTTT	CASHSSGTGLSPLHF
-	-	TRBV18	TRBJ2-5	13	TGTGCCAGCTCAGACGACACGGGAGAGACCCAGTACTTC	CASSDDTGETQYF
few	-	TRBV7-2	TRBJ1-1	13	TGTGCCAGCAGCTTAGTAGTGAACACTGAAGCTTTCTTT	CASSLVVNTEAFF